The 22 T cell receptor beta chains presented below share a single source sample, sequenced in a study of early T cells in non-severe SARS-CoV-2 infection. TCRdb processed the 5' RACE reads anew with MiXCR; each CDR3 protein has one entry. The sample has over 50,000 distinct CDR3 sequences, roughly 12% seen once. The specimen was whole blood. The source of these receptors is an adult who was a healthcare worker with PCR-confirmed SARS-CoV-2 infection or an uninfected control (not recorded which).

This clonotype was seen only once. The V gene is TRBV29-1, the J gene TRBJ2-3; D not resolved. This CDR3 comprises 14 residues. The V and J ends lost 6 bases and 1 base respectively, with 14 bases between them. Germline CDR1 and CDR2: SQVTM and ANQGSEA. The CDR3 region is CSVGPLQGTDTQYF. DNA for the CDR3: TGCAGCGTGGGCCCCCTGCAGGGCACAGATACGCAGTATTTT.

About this clonotype: Lacking the conserved final phenylalanine or tryptophan, this CDR3 likely reflects a read error. The chain uses TRBV12-3 or TRBV12-4 and TRBJ1-5, with TRBD1 identical over 8 bases. The junction had 11 bases not matched to a gene; V was cut back by 6 bases and J by 7 bases. The CDR3 is 15 residues long. CDR3 sequence: CASSSGQVKDQPQHL. For the CDR3, the DNA is TGTGCCAGCAGCTCGGGACAGGTAAAAGACCAGCCCCAGCATTTG.

The rearrangement joins TRBV7-9 to TRBJ2-7, with 10 bases fitting TRBD2. With V trimmed by 6 bases and J by 3 bases, 5 bases remained unmatched. Germline values: CDR1 SEHNR, CDR2 FQNEAQ (reference sequence). CDR3 length equals 14 residues. The CDR3 DNA is TGTGCCAGCAGACCTCCTAGCGGGAGCTACGAGCAGTACTTC. Translated, it gives CASRPPSGSYEQYF.

This rearrangement joins TRBV2 to TRBJ1-1; TRBD1 might be the D (5 bases). The V end lost 1 base, the J end lost 1 base, and 13 bases lay between the germline ends. The V gene's germline CDR1 is SNHLY and CDR2 FYNNEI. This CDR3 has 16 residues. Written as DNA, the CDR3 is TGTGCCAGCAGTGAAGGGGGCCCAGGGAGGAACACTGAAGCTTTCTTT. Amino acids: CASSEGGPGRNTEAFF.

V is TRBV5-1 and J is TRBJ1-5; weak D call: TRBD1 (5 bases). The CDR3 contains 21 residues. Germline lookup yields CDR1 SGHRS and CDR2 YFSETQ. V dropped 4 bases and J dropped 0 bases, with 29 bases sitting between them. The CDR3 DNA follows: TGCGCCAGCAGCCCTCTCTTCCCCCCCCTAGGACACCGATATAGCAATCAGCCCCAGCATTTT. It codes for CASSPLFPPLGHRYSNQPQHF. The variable domain in full, completed from reference TRBV5-1 and TRBJ1-5, reads KAGVTQTPRYLIKTRGQQVTLSCSPISGHRSVSWYQQTPGQGLQFLFEYFSETQRNKGNFPGRFSGRQFSNSRSEMNVSTLELGDSALYLCASSPLFPPLGHRYSNQPQHFGDGTRLSIL.

The table lists this clonotype with many counts. This rearrangement joins TRBV9 to TRBJ2-4; TRBD2 aligns across 8 bases. This CDR3 region has 14 residues. J lost 2 bases, V lost 2 bases, and 0 bases had no gene match. Germline CDR1 reads SGDLS; CDR2 reads YYNGEE. In DNA form, the CDR3 reads TGTGCCAGCAGCGTTAGCGGGACCAAAAACATTCAGTACTTC. Protein sequence: CASSVSGTKNIQYF.

This clonotype was counted many times. This sequence joins TRBV11-3 and TRBJ2-1; no clear D gene. Trimming took off 1 base at V and 8 bases at J, with 3 bases between the two ends. This CDR3 contains 11 residues. CDR1 is SGHNT and CDR2 is YENEEA in the germline V gene. CDR3 sequence (DNA): TGTGCCAGCAGCTTAGGTTATGAGCAGTTCTTC. Protein product: CASSLGYEQFF.

This clonotype has ten or more counts. This chain connects TRBV7-2 to TRBJ2-7, with 7 bases aligning to TRBD1. This CDR3 comprises 15 residues. In germline, CDR1 is SGHTA, CDR2 FQGNSA. J lost 6 bases, V lost 1 base, and 9 bases had no gene match. CDR3 sequence reads: CASSLGGTVGGEQYF. Written as DNA, the CDR3 is TGTGCCAGCAGCTTAGGTGGGACAGTCGGAGGCGAGCAGTACTTC.

This clonotype was counted ten times or more. J is TRBJ2-7 and V is TRBV5-1, with 8 bases matching TRBD2. Germline lookup yields CDR1 SGHRS and CDR2 YFSETQ. V lost 0 bases to trimming and J lost 2 bases; unmatched junction nucleotides: 4. The CDR3 contains 15 residues. In DNA form, the CDR3 reads TGCGCCAGCAGCTTGGATACTAGCGGACCCTACGAGCAGTACTTC. The encoded protein is CASSLDTSGPYEQYF.

This clonotype appeared a few times. The gene calls are TRBV3-1 and TRBJ2-7; maybe TRBD1 (6 bases). V dropped 3 bases and J dropped 0 bases, with 12 bases sitting between them. CDR1 and CDR2 from the germline V gene are LGHDT and YNNKEL (reference sequence). CDR3 length: 15 residues. CDR3 loop: CASSHQDRPSYEQYF. CDR3 sequence (DNA): TGTGCCAGCAGCCACCAAGACAGGCCCTCCTACGAGCAGTACTTC.

The genes are TRBV25-1 and TRBJ2-1; no clear D. The CDR3 covers 14 residues. Germline V lookup: CDR1 MGHDK, CDR2 SYGVNS. Trimming took 3 bases from V and 4 from J, leaving 10 bases between them. The CDR3 coding sequence is TGTGCCAGCAGTGATTCGGCCGTATACAATGAGCAGTTCTTC. It translates to CASSDSAVYNEQFF.

This clonotype was detected many times. V is TRBV29-1 and J is TRBJ2-7; 11 bases match TRBD2. Germline V gives CDR1 SQVTM, CDR2 ANQGSEA. Losses at the gene ends were 4 bases for V and 5 bases for J; bases not matched to a gene: 7. This CDR3 has 14 residues. The CDR3 loop reads CSVAFSGRVNEQYF. In nucleotides, the CDR3 is TGCAGCGTTGCCTTTAGCGGGAGGGTAAACGAGCAGTACTTC.

At least ten counts were recorded for this clonotype. The rearrangement links TRBV19 to TRBJ2-7, with TRBD1 matching 8 bases. The CDR3 spans 15 residues. V trimming: 6 bases; J trimming: 3 bases; junction bases outside the gene matches: 10. Looked up from germline, CDR1 is LNHDA and CDR2 is SQIVND (reference sequence). For the CDR3, the DNA is TGTGCCAGTAGCCTCGACCGGGACAGGAGCTACGAGCAGTACTTC. This codes for CASSLDRDRSYEQYF. The full variable domain, with the rest looked up from reference TRBV19 and TRBJ2-7, is DGGITQSPKYLFRKEGQNVTLSCEQNLNHDAMYWYRQDPGQGLRLIYYSQIVNDFQKGDIAEGYSVSREKKESFPLTVTSAQKNPTAFYLCASSLDRDRSYEQYFGPGTRLTVT.

This clonotype was seen only a few times. The chain couples TRBV28 to TRBJ2-7; 7 nucleotides line up with TRBD2. The CDR3 runs to 12 residues. CDR1 is MDHEN and CDR2 is SYDVKM in the germline V gene. Trimming at V came to 8 bases and at J to 0 bases, leaving 1 base not matched to a gene. This chain's CDR3 is CASCGGSYEQYF. The CDR3 nucleotides read TGTGCCAGCTGCGGGGGCTCCTACGAGCAGTACTTC.

This chain connects TRBV28 to TRBJ2-1; a weak D match, TRBD2 (5 bases). V was pared by 6 bases and J by 7 bases, with 22 bases between. The CDR3 totals 16 residues. Germline V gene data show CDR1 as MDHEN and CDR2 as SYDVKM. CDR3 nucleotide sequence: TGTGCCAGCAGCCCCCGCTCGGGGAACCTGGGGAATGAGCAGTTCTTC. Translation gives CASSPRSGNLGNEQFF.

This clonotype was found many times. The gene calls are TRBV11-2 and TRBJ1-1, with a tentative D call TRBD1 (5 bases). V was trimmed by 5 bases and J by 1 base, leaving 14 bases between them. Germline CDR1 SGHAT, CDR2 FQNNGV. The CDR3 has 15 amino acids. The CDR3 spells CASSRPRGRNTEAFF. CDR3 sequence (DNA): TGTGCCAGCAGCCGCCCGAGGGGCAGGAACACTGAAGCTTTCTTT.

This clonotype was observed a handful of times. This sequence joins TRBV2 and TRBJ1-2, with TRBD1 identical over 8 bases. Germline loops: CDR1 SNHLY, CDR2 FYNNEI. V dropped 4 bases and J dropped 4; count of bases not matched to a gene: 8. The CDR3 length is 15 residues. CDR3 sequence (DNA): TGTGCCAGCAGTGTCCAAACAGGGGGAGGCTATGGCTACACCTTC. Amino acids: CASSVQTGGGYGYTF.

This clonotype was detected many times. This rearrangement joins TRBV7-2 to TRBJ2-1; D unclear. There are 14 residues in the CDR3. The V end was cut by 7 bases, the J end by 0 bases, with 10 bases between. Germline V gene data show CDR1 as SGHTA and CDR2 as FQGNSA. The CDR3 region has the DNA TGTGCCAGCAATACCTGGGACTCCTACAATGAGCAGTTCTTC. It yields the protein CASNTWDSYNEQFF.

This clonotype was recorded many times. The gene calls are TRBV11-2 and TRBJ2-7, with a weak D call TRBD2 (5 bases). CDR1 SGHAT and CDR2 FQNNGV come from the germline V gene. Trimming removed 4 bases at V and 3 bases at J, with 16 bases between. This CDR3 contains 15 residues. CDR3 DNA: TGTGCCAGCAGCTCACTTAGAGGGCAGAGCTACGAGCAGTACTTC. Amino acids: CASSSLRGQSYEQYF. The full variable domain, in which reference TRBV11-2 and TRBJ2-7 provide the parts outside the CDR3, is EAGVAQSPRYKIIEKRQSVAFWCNPISGHATLYWYQQILGQGPKLLIQFQNNGVVDDSQLPKDRFSAERLKGVDSTLKIQPAKLEDSAVYLCASSSLRGQSYEQYFGPGTRLTVT.

This clonotype was counted many times. The CDR3: CASSSRTARTGELFF. The CDR3 DNA reads as TGTGCCAGCAGCTCCCGGACGGCGCGGACCGGGGAGCTGTTTTTT. The chain uses TRBV11-3 and TRBJ2-2, with D unresolved. The CDR3 is 15 amino acids. Germline CDR1 and CDR2: SGHNT and YENEEA. Trimming pared 4 bases from V and 5 bases from J, leaving 14 bases between.

There are many counts of this clonotype. The V gene is TRBV29-1, the J gene TRBJ1-2; D is undetermined. Trimming cost V 6 bases and J 6 bases, with 20 bases left between them. Germline CDR1 and CDR2: SQVTM and ANQGSEA. There are 14 residues in the CDR3. DNA of the CDR3: TGCAGCGTCCCTGTTGCAAAGAGTCGAGATGGCTACACCTTC. It encodes CSVPVAKSRDGYTF.

This clonotype was recorded at least ten times. V is TRBV29-1 and J is TRBJ2-1; 7 positions agree with TRBD2. This CDR3 has 16 amino acids. The V segment lost 5 bases and the J segment 3 bases; nucleotides outside the gene matches: 13. Germline CDR1 reads SQVTM; CDR2 reads ANQGSEA. Here the CDR3 DNA reads TGCAGCGTTAGCTCGGCGGCAGCGGGGAACTACAATGAGCAGTTCTTC. Its translation is CSVSSAAAGNYNEQFF.